A selection of T cell receptor beta chains follows, all from one sample in a study of blood T cell repertoires in COVID-19. Generated by immunoSEQ multiplex PCR, the TCRdb table keeps only in-frame clones and is missing some. The sample consists of about 200,000 clones, more than 70% of them appearing once. The sequenced material came from peripheral blood. The receptors derive from a man aged 18 to 30 with active or convalescent COVID-19. Both conserved end residues are part of each CDR3. A D gene is named only where the DNA matches it firmly. For some rows the clone size is stated as once, few or many, or as a class when expanded; others skip it.

-	TRBV27	TRBJ1-6	-	TGTGCCAGCAGTTTAGATGGACAGTATAATTCACCCCTCCACTTT	CASSLDGQYNSPLHF
-	TRBV7-2	TRBJ1-3	TRBD1	TGTGCCAGCAGCCCTAGGGCTCGCAGGGGGAATGGAAACACCATATATTTT	CASSPRARRGNGNTIYF
-	TRBV14	TRBJ2-7	TRBD1	TGTGCCAGCAGCCGCCGGGACAGCATCCTCTACGAGCAGTACTTC	CASSRRDSILYEQYF
-	TRBV7-2	TRBJ2-3	TRBD2	TGTGCCAGCAGCCAGTGGACTAGCGGGAATACAGATACGCAGTATTTT	CASSQWTSGNTDTQYF
-	TRBV28	TRBJ1-2	TRBD1	TGTGCCAGCAGTTTTGGACAGGGGGATGGCTACACCTTC	CASSFGQGDGYTF
few	TRBV18	TRBJ1-2	-	TGTGCCAGCTCACCATCGGGGTTCGAAAATGGCTACACCTTC	CASSPSGFENGYTF
-	TRBV5-1	TRBJ2-1	-	TGCGCCAGCAGCTTGGAAGCGGGCGGTGAGCAGTTCTTC	CASSLEAGGEQFF
once	TRBV7-9	TRBJ2-1	TRBD2	TGTGCCAGCAGCCTTAGCGGGGAAGACAATGAGCAGTTCTTC	CASSLSGEDNEQFF
once	TRBV5-1	TRBJ1-2	TRBD1	TGCGCCAGCAGCTGGACAGGGACCAACTATGGCTACACCTTC	CASSWTGTNYGYTF
-	TRBV10-1	TRBJ2-3	-	TGCGCCAGCAGTGAGGGGCTTTCCCGCAGGGCCGATACGCAGTATTTT	CASSEGLSRRADTQYF
many	TRBV27	TRBJ2-5	TRBD2	TGTGCCAGCAGTCCAACCGGGACTAGCGGGGAGACCCAGTACTTC	CASSPTGTSGETQYF
-	TRBV15	TRBJ2-3	-	TGTGCCACCAGCAGTGGTCTAGTGCGGACAGATACGCAGTATTTT	CATSSGLVRTDTQYF
-	TRBV5-8	TRBJ1-5	-	TGTGCCAGCAGCTTCGGAGATAATCAGCCCCAGCATTTT	CASSFGDNQPQHF
once	TRBV3-1/TRBV3-2	TRBJ2-2	TRBD2	TGTGCCAGCAGCCTTTCGACTAGCGGGGTGGCCACCGGGGAGCTGTTTTTT	CASSLSTSGVATGELFF
-	TRBV10-1	TRBJ2-1	TRBD1	TGCGCCACGCGACAGGGTCTATTATGGTATGAGCAGTTCTTC	CATRQGLLWYEQFF
-	TRBV4-3	TRBJ2-1	-	TGCGCCAGCAGCCAGAGCCTAGCCGCACATGGGTATGAGCAGTTCTTC	CASSQSLAAHGYEQFF
-	TRBV2	TRBJ1-2	-	TGTGCCAGCAGTCCTGGACGGGAAGATGGCTACACCTTC	CASSPGREDGYTF
-	TRBV3-1/TRBV3-2	TRBJ2-7	-	TGTGCCAGCAGCCGTTTCATCCCTACCTCCTACGAGCAGTACTTC	CASSRFIPTSYEQYF
many	TRBV6-1	TRBJ1-2	TRBD1	TGTGCCAGCAGTGAACCGGGACAGGGACTGTTTGGCTACACCTTC	CASSEPGQGLFGYTF
-	TRBV11-2	TRBJ2-1	TRBD2	TGTGCCAGCAGCTTAGTCGGGGGGGCGGCCAATGAGCAGTTCTTC	CASSLVGGAANEQFF
-	TRBV5-4	TRBJ2-7	-	TGTGCCAGCGGACCTGGGAGGGGGAACTACGAGCAGTACTTC	CASGPGRGNYEQYF
-	TRBV6-5	TRBJ2-3	-	TGTGCCAGCACTCAAGGGGCAGGGTCCACAGATACGCAGTATTTT	CASTQGAGSTDTQYF
-	TRBV2	TRBJ1-4	-	TGTGCCAGCAGTGAGGGGCCCCCAGGAACTAATGAAAAACTGTTTTTT	CASSEGPPGTNEKLFF
-	TRBV7-9	TRBJ1-4	-	TGTGCCAGCAGCATTCCGGGGGGGAATGAAAAACTGTTTTTT	CASSIPGGNEKLFF
-	TRBV5-1	TRBJ2-3	-	TGCGCCAGCAGCGTACAGCGCACAGATACGCAGTATTTT	CASSVQRTDTQYF
-	TRBV14	TRBJ1-1	-	TGTGCCAGCAGCCAAGATTTGACCGGGGAGGACACTGAAGCTTTCTTT	CASSQDLTGEDTEAFF
few	TRBV29-1	TRBJ1-4	-	TGCAGCGTTGAAGAAGTCGGGAGGAAACTGTTTTTT	CSVEEVGRKLFF
-	TRBV3-1/TRBV3-2	TRBJ1-1	TRBD1	TGTGCCAGCAGCCGACAGGGGTGGACTGAAGCTTTCTTT	CASSRQGWTEAFF
-	TRBV9	TRBJ1-5	-	TGTGCCAGCAGCGCAGATGGGGAGAGCAATCAGCCCCAGCATTTT	CASSADGESNQPQHF
-	TRBV15	TRBJ1-1	-	TGTGCCACCAGCAGAGAGGTGCGGGTAGCTGAAGCTTTCTTT	CATSREVRVAEAFF
once	TRBV18	TRBJ1-1	TRBD1	TGTGCCAGCTCACCGACAGGGGCCAACACTGAAGCTTTCTTT	CASSPTGANTEAFF
-	TRBV6-5	TRBJ1-1	-	TGTGCCAGCAGTTACTCGACAGGGAACACTGAAGCTTTCTTT	CASSYSTGNTEAFF
once	TRBV18	TRBJ2-7	TRBD2	TGTGCCAGCTCACTGGGACTAGCGGGGAGCTACGAGCAGTACTTC	CASSLGLAGSYEQYF
-	TRBV19	TRBJ1-2	-	TGTGCCAGTAGTACCAATTACAGGGCCAGGGACTATGGCTACACCTTC	CASSTNYRARDYGYTF
-	TRBV11-3	TRBJ2-7	TRBD2	TGTGCCAGCAGCTCGGGGGGGGTCGAGGAGCAGTACTTC	CASSSGGVEEQYF
-	TRBV19	TRBJ1-4	-	TGTGCCAGTAGTCTCACGACAGAAGGGTATGAAAAACTGTTTTTT	CASSLTTEGYEKLFF
-	TRBV29-1	TRBJ2-1	-	TGCAGCGTCGCAGAGTTCCCGAGGAATGAGCAGTTCTTC	CSVAEFPRNEQFF
once	TRBV14	TRBJ1-6	-	TGTGCCAGCAGCCAAGATTCGTGGTTCGCGAACTCCTATAATTCACCCCTCCACTTT	CASSQDSWFANSYNSPLHF
-	TRBV11-2	TRBJ1-2	-	TGTGCCAGCAGCTTCCCCGGTTCCTATGGCTACACCTTC	CASSFPGSYGYTF
-	TRBV5-1	TRBJ1-2	-	TGCGCCAGCAGCTTGGCCGGGAAAACCGACTACACCTTC	CASSLAGKTDYTF
-	TRBV5-1	TRBJ1-4	TRBD1	TGCGCCAGCAGCTTAAACCTAGGACAGGGCCTCCATGAAAAACTGTTTTTT	CASSLNLGQGLHEKLFF
-	TRBV3-1/TRBV3-2	TRBJ1-2	TRBD1	TGTGCCAGCAGCTCCGTTAGAGGGACAGGAGATAACTATGGCTACACCTTC	CASSSVRGTGDNYGYTF
-	TRBV30	TRBJ2-4	-	TGTGCCTGGAGCGACTTGAACATTCAGTACTTC	CAWSDLNIQYF
-	TRBV6-1	TRBJ2-2	-	TGTGCCAGCAGTGATCAGGGGAACACCGGGGAGCTGTTTTTT	CASSDQGNTGELFF
-	TRBV11-2	TRBJ2-7	-	TGTGCCAGCAGCTTGACTCAAGGACTTAAAGGGTCCGAGCAGTACTTC	CASSLTQGLKGSEQYF